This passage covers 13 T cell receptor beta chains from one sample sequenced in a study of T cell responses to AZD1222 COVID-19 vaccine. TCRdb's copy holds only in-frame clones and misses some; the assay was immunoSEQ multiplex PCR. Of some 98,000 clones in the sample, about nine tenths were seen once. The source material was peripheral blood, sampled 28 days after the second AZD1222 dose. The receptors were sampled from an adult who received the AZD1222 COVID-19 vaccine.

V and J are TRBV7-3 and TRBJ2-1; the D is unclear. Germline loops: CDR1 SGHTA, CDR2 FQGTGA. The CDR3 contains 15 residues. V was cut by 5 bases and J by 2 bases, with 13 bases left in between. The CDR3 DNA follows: TGTGCCAGCAGCCCGATAGTTGGGACCTACAATGAGCAGTTCTTC. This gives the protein CASSPIVGTYNEQFF.

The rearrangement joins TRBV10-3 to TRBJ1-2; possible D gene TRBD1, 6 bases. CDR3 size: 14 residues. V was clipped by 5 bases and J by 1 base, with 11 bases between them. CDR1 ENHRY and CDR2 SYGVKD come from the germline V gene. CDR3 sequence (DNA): TGTGCCATCAGTAGACAGGATGTTAACTATGGCTACACCTTC. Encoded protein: CAISRQDVNYGYTF.

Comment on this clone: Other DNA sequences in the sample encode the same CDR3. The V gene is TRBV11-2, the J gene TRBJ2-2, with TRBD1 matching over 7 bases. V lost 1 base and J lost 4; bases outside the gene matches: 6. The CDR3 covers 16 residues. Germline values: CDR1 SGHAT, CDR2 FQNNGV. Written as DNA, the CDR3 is TGTGCCAGCAGCTTAGTCTCCGCAGGGGGCACCGGGGAGCTGTTTTTT. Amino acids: CASSLVSAGGTGELFF. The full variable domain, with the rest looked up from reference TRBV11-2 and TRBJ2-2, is EAGVAQSPRYKIIEKRQSVAFWCNPISGHATLYWYQQILGQGPKLLIQFQNNGVVDDSQLPKDRFSAERLKGVDSTLKIQPAKLEDSAVYLCASSLVSAGGTGELFFGEGSRLTVL.

CDR3 DNA sequence: TGTGCCAGTAAATTGGCAACCCGAGGAAACACCATATATTTT. Protein product: CASKLATRGNTIYF. The chain combines TRBV19 with TRBJ1-3; D remains unclear. V gave up 7 bases and J gave up 4 bases, with 14 bases separating them. The germline V gene encodes CDR1 LNHDA and CDR2 SQIVND (reference sequence). The length of the CDR3 is 14 residues.

CDR3 in amino acids: CASSEGGTGTGELFF. The CDR3 DNA sequence: TGTGCCAGCAGTGAAGGAGGGACAGGGACCGGGGAGCTGTTTTTT. The V gene is TRBV6-1, the J gene TRBJ2-2; 9 bases align to TRBD1. This CDR3 spans 15 amino acids. The germline gives CDR1 MNHNS, CDR2 SASEGT. J was trimmed by 5 bases and V by 1 base; bases with no gene match: 2.

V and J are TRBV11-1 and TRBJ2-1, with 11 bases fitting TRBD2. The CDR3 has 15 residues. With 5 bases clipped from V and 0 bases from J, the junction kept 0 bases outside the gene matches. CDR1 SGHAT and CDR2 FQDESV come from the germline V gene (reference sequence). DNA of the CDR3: TGTGCCAGCAGCGGACTAGCGGGCTCCTACAATGAGCAGTTCTTC. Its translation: CASSGLAGSYNEQFF.

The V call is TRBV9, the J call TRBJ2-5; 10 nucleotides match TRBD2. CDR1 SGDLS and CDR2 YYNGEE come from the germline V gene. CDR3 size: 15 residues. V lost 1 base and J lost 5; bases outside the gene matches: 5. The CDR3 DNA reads TGTGCCAGCAGCGTACTAGCGGGAGTTTCGGAGACCCAGTACTTC. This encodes CASSVLAGVSETQYF.

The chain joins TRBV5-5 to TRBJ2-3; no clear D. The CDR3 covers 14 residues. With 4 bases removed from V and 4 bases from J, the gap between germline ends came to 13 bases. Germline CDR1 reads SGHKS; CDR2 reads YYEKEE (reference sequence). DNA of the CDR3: TGTGCCAGCAGCCTCGATATGGTTGCAGATACGCAGTATTTT. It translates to CASSLDMVADTQYF.

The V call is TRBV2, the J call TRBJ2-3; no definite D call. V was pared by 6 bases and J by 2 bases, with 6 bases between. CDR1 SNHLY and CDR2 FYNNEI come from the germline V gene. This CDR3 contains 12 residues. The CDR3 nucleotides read TGTGCCAGCAGGGGCAACACAGATACGCAGTATTTT. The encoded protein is CASRGNTDTQYF.

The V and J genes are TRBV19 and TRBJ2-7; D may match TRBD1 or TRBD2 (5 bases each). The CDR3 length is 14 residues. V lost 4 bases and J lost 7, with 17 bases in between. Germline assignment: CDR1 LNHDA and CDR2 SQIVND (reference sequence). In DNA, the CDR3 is TGTGCCAGTAGTACCTCTGGGGACCGAACTGAGCAGTACTTC. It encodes CASSTSGDRTEQYF.

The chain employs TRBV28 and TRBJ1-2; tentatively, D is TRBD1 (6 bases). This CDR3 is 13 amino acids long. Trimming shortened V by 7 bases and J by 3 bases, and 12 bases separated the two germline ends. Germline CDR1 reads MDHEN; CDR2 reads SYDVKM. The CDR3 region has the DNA TGTGCCAGCATAACAGGGAAGGACTATGGCTACACCTTC. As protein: CASITGKDYGYTF.

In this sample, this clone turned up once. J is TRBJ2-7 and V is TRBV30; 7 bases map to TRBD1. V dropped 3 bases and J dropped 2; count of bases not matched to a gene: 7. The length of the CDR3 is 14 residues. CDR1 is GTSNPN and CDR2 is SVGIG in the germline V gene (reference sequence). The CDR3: CAWSLDRSAYEQYF. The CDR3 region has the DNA TGTGCCTGGAGCCTGGACAGGTCGGCCTACGAGCAGTACTTC. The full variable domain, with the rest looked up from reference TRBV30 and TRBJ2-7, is SQTIHQWPATLVQPVGSPLSLECTVEGTSNPNLYWYRQAAGRGLQLLFYSVGIGQISSEVPQNLSASRPQDRQFILSSKKLLLSDSGFYLCAWSLDRSAYEQYFGPGTRLTVT.

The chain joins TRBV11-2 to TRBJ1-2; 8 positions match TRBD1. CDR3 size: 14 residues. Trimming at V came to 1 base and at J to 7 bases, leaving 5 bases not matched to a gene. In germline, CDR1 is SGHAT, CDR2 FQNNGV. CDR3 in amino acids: CASSLVQGASGYTF. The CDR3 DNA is TGTGCCAGCAGCTTAGTGCAGGGGGCTTCTGGCTACACCTTC.